Presented here are 10 T cell receptor beta chains from one specimen sequenced in a study of high-grade serous ovarian cancer treatment subgroups. Tumor samples were taken before definitive surgery or chemotherapy. The protocol was immunoSEQ multiplex PCR, while the TCRdb copy is restricted to in-frame clones and leaves out a portion. The repertoire holds some 2,200 clones, with approximately 71% as singletons. Sequenced material: tumor tissue. Receptor source: a human donor with high-grade serous ovarian cancer.

V and J are TRBV5-1 and TRBJ1-1; no clear D. CDR3 size: 16 residues. Trimming pared 2 bases from V and 0 bases from J, leaving 14 bases between. Germline-derived CDR1 and CDR2 are SGHRS and YFSETQ. The CDR3 coding sequence is TGCGCCAGCAGCTTATACGGACCGAACATGAACACTGAAGCTTTCTTT. Its protein is CASSLYGPNMNTEAFF. The full variable domain, completed using reference TRBV5-1 and TRBJ1-1, is KAGVTQTPRYLIKTRGQQVTLSCSPISGHRSVSWYQQTPGQGLQFLFEYFSETQRNKGNFPGRFSGRQFSNSRSEMNVSTLELGDSALYLCASSLYGPNMNTEAFFGQGTRLTVV.

The chain has TRBV4-3 and TRBJ1-5; D gene ambiguous. Germline CDR1 LGHNA, CDR2 YSLEER. V was pared by 0 bases and J by 3 bases, with 12 bases between. CDR3 length: 16 residues. The CDR3, as DNA: TGCGCCAGCAGCCAAGATAGTGCGGGGAACAATCAGCCCCAGCATTTT. This codes for CASSQDSAGNNQPQHF.

This chain uses TRBV5-6 with TRBJ2-1; D not certain. The V gene lost 0 bases and the J gene lost 6 bases, with 7 bases spanning the gap. Germline values: CDR1 SGHDT, CDR2 YYEEEE. The CDR3 loop spans 13 amino acids. The CDR3 loop reads CASSLGLGNEQFF. In DNA, the CDR3 is TGTGCCAGCAGCTTGGGCCTAGGCAATGAGCAGTTCTTC.

The rearrangement links TRBV7-9 to TRBJ2-3; tentatively, D is TRBD1 or TRBD2 (5 bases each). Trimming left V 5 bases short and J 5 bases short, with 14 bases between. The germline CDR1 and CDR2 sequences are SEHNR and FQNEAQ (reference sequence). This CDR3 has 14 residues. DNA for the CDR3: TGTGCCAGCAGCGAGGGGTTTGATGGAGATACGCAGTATTTT. Translation gives CASSEGFDGDTQYF.

V is TRBV4-1 and J is TRBJ1-1; D remains ambiguous. The germline V gene has CDR1 MGHRA and CDR2 YSYEKL. The CDR3 sequence is 14 residues long. Trimming stripped 2 bases from V and 11 bases from J, with 18 bases between. DNA for the CDR3: TGCGCCAGCAGCCAAAACCAGCTGGGTTTGGCGGCTTTCTTT. Translating gives CASSQNQLGLAAFF.

The chain carries TRBV4-2 and TRBJ1-4; 11 bases agree with TRBD1. The V gene's germline CDR1 is LGHNA and CDR2 YNFKEQ. The V segment lost 0 bases and the J segment 8 bases; nucleotides outside the gene matches: 14. This CDR3 has 19 amino acids. For the CDR3, the DNA is TGTGCCAGCAGCCAAGATTCATCGCTGGGACAGGGGGGATACGAAAAACTGTTTTTT. As protein: CASSQDSSLGQGGYEKLFF.

The chain links TRBV29-1 to TRBJ1-4, with TRBD1 matching 8 bases. Germline lookup yields CDR1 SQVTM and CDR2 ANQGSEA. Trimming removed 5 bases from V and 7 bases from J; junction bases left unmatched: 3. CDR3 length: 12 amino acids. The CDR3 nucleotides read TGCAGCGTTCGACAGGGGACTGAAAAACTGTTTTTT. Amino acids: CSVRQGTEKLFF. Full variable domain (rest looked up from reference TRBV29-1 and TRBJ1-4): SAVISQKPSRDICQRGTSLTIQCQVDSQVTMMFWYRQQPGQSLTLIATANQGSEATYESGFVIDKFPISRPNLTFSTLTVSNMSPEDSSIYLCSVRQGTEKLFFGSGTQLSVL.

V usage is TRBV5-5 and J usage is TRBJ2-3; 8 nucleotides agree with TRBD2. V dropped 1 base and J dropped 0; count of bases not matched to a gene: 4. This CDR3 region has 16 residues. Germline loops: CDR1 SGHKS, CDR2 YYEKEE (reference sequence). This chain's CDR3 is CASSLILAGSTDTQYF. CDR3 coding DNA: TGTGCCAGCAGCTTGATTTTAGCGGGGAGCACAGATACGCAGTATTTT.

This chain links TRBV7-2 with TRBJ2-3; tentative D call: TRBD2 (7 bases). There are 15 residues in the CDR3. Germline assignment: CDR1 SGHTA and CDR2 FQGNSA. V was pared by 0 bases and J by 5 bases, with 12 bases between. The CDR3 here is CASSLAGGLGDTQYF. Here the CDR3 DNA reads TGTGCCAGCAGCTTAGCGGGGGGGCTGGGAGATACGCAGTATTTT.

The chain links TRBV18 to TRBJ2-2; TRBD2 aligns across 14 bases. Germline CDR1 is KGHSH and CDR2 is LQKENI. The CDR3 covers 17 residues. Trimming at V came to 0 bases and at J to 5 bases, leaving 2 bases not matched to a gene. The CDR3 DNA reads TGTGCCAGCTCACCACCGGGACTAGCGGGGGTGACCGGGGAGCTGTTTTTT. This sequence encodes CASSPPGLAGVTGELFF. The whole variable domain, filled in from reference TRBV18 and TRBJ2-2, reads NAGVMQNPRHLVRRRGQEARLRCSPMKGHSHVYWYRQLPEEGLKFMVYLQKENIIDESGMPKERFSAEFPKEGPSILRIQQVVRGDSAAYFCASSPPGLAGVTGELFFGEGSRLTVL.